These 29 T cell receptor beta chains came from one sample sequenced in a study of identical twins. TCRdb re-called the 5' RACE reads with MiXCR, one entry per CDR3 protein. The repertoire includes roughly 720,000 distinct CDR3 sequences, about 18% of them detected once, and around 12% sits in the top ten. These data also formed part of another study, on T cells expressing NK-cell markers.

Sequencing input: PBMCs. The receptors here all came from a woman between 18 and 30 years old in good health.

J is TRBJ2-5 and V is TRBV5-5; tentative D call: TRBD2 (6 bases). V gave up 3 bases and J gave up 0 bases, with 15 bases separating them. Germline lookup yields CDR1 SGHKS and CDR2 YYEKEE (reference sequence). The CDR3 length is 16 residues. The CDR3 DNA is TGTGCCAGCAGCTCTGGACTACTCTCTTACCAAGAGACCCAGTACTTC. Translation gives CASSSGLLSYQETQYF.

V usage is TRBV15 and J usage is TRBJ2-1; possibly TRBD1 for D (6 bases). CDR3 length: 14 amino acids. Germline CDR1 reads LNHNV; CDR2 reads YYDKDF (reference sequence). V shed 1 base and J shed 8 bases, with 12 bases lying between them. CDR3 in DNA: TGTGCCACCAGCAGAGGGGGGCCCTCGGATGAGCAGTTCTTC. Residues: CATSRGGPSDEQFF.

The CDR3 region has the DNA TGCAGTGCGGGCGGGTCCCTAAGCTCCTACAATGAGCAGTTCTTC. Translated: CSAGGSLSSYNEQFF. The chain recombines TRBV20-1 with TRBJ2-1; TRBD2 is a possible D gene (5 bases). CDR3 length: 15 residues. The germline CDR1 and CDR2 sequences are DFQATT and SNEGSKA (reference sequence). V was cut by 6 bases and J by 0 bases, with 15 bases left in between.

Only a few counts were recorded for this clonotype. This sequence joins TRBV7-6 and TRBJ2-1; D is ambiguous. Germline lookup yields CDR1 SGHVS and CDR2 FNYEAQ. CDR3 length: 13 amino acids. Trimming cost V 2 bases and J 5 bases, with 7 bases left between them. The CDR3 is CASSLNRDNEQFF. CDR3 DNA sequence: TGTGCCAGCAGCTTAAACCGCGACAATGAGCAGTTCTTC.

This clonotype appeared a few times. The J gene is TRBJ2-7, the V gene TRBV5-1; 7 bases are shared with TRBD2. This CDR3 comprises 14 residues. V dropped 4 bases and J dropped 3; count of bases not matched to a gene: 7. From germline, CDR1 is SGHRS and CDR2 YFSETQ. Here the CDR3 reads CASSATLADYEQYF. The CDR3 DNA follows: TGCGCCAGCAGCGCCACGCTAGCGGACTACGAGCAGTACTTC. The variable domain in full, with the rest retrieved from reference TRBV5-1 and TRBJ2-7, is KAGVTQTPRYLIKTRGQQVTLSCSPISGHRSVSWYQQTPGQGLQFLFEYFSETQRNKGNFPGRFSGRQFSNSRSEMNVSTLELGDSALYLCASSATLADYEQYFGPGTRLTVT.

This clonotype was detected only a few times. The chain links TRBV7-2 to TRBJ2-5; 7 positions agree with TRBD2. Germline values: CDR1 SGHTA, CDR2 FQGNSA. Germline trimming cut 5 bases from V and 2 bases from J; bases unmatched to any gene: 8. The CDR3 sequence is 15 residues long. CDR3 protein: CASSPGTTVQETQYF. DNA of the CDR3: TGTGCCAGCAGCCCCGGGACTACCGTACAAGAGACCCAGTACTTC. Supplemented by reference TRBV7-2 and TRBJ2-5, the full variable domain reads GAGVSQSPSNKVTEKGKDVELRCDPISGHTALYWYRQSLGQGLEFLIYFQGNSAPDKSGLPSDRFSAERTGGSVSTLTIQRTQQEDSAVYLCASSPGTTVQETQYFGPGTRLLVL.

The chain has TRBV6-1 and TRBJ2-7; D ambiguous. The CDR3 loop spans 13 amino acids. Trimming removed 8 bases at V and 7 bases at J, with 18 bases between. From germline, CDR1 is MNHNS and CDR2 SASEGT. The CDR3 protein is CASGFPSVGEQYF. CDR3 coding DNA: TGTGCCAGCGGATTTCCCTCGGTGGGGGAGCAGTACTTC.

This clonotype has a handful of counts. The rearrangement uses TRBV5-5 and TRBJ1-2; TRBD1 matches at 8 bases. The CDR3 loop spans 16 amino acids. The V gene's germline CDR1 is SGHKS and CDR2 YYEKEE (reference sequence). V gave up 4 bases and J gave up 7 bases; unmatched junction bases: 15. CDR3 DNA sequence: TGTGCCAGCAGCCCCGTCGGGGACAGGACCCACGGTGGCTACACCTTC. It translates to CASSPVGDRTHGGYTF.

The chain uses TRBV7-9 and TRBJ2-1, with 8 bases aligning to TRBD2. The CDR3 has 14 amino acids. CDR1 is SEHNR and CDR2 is FQNEAQ in the germline V gene (reference sequence). V dropped 3 bases and J dropped 7; count of bases not matched to a gene: 5. CDR3 loop: CASSLGAGANEQFF. CDR3 DNA: TGTGCCAGCAGCTTGGGAGCGGGGGCTAATGAGCAGTTCTTC.

This clonotype was observed a handful of times. CDR3 protein: CASSPGQGAYQETQYF. CDR3 DNA sequence: TGTGCCAGCAGTCCAGGACAGGGGGCTTATCAAGAGACCCAGTACTTC. The V and J genes are TRBV12-3 or TRBV12-4 and TRBJ2-5; 11 bases agree with TRBD1. The CDR3 is 16 residues long. After removal of 5 bases from V and 2 bases from J, the junction contained 7 bases not matched to a gene.

This sequence joins TRBV7-3 and TRBJ2-3, with a tentative D call TRBD1 (5 bases). V was shortened by 5 bases and J by 2 bases, with 8 bases between the two germline ends. The CDR3 consists of 13 residues. Germline V gene sequence: CDR1 SGHTA, CDR2 FQGTGA. CDR3 loop: CASSPDITDTQYF. CDR3 DNA: TGTGCCAGCAGCCCGGACATCACAGATACGCAGTATTTT.

This clonotype was seen a handful of times. The chain combines TRBV7-9 with TRBJ2-7; the match to TRBD1 covers 7 bases. CDR3 length equals 12 residues. Losses at the gene ends were 10 bases for V and 3 bases for J; bases not matched to a gene: 6. Germline V gene lookup returns CDR1 SEHNR and CDR2 FQNEAQ (reference sequence). CDR3 residues: CAISRTGYEQYF. For the CDR3, the DNA is TGTGCCATTTCGAGGACAGGCTACGAGCAGTACTTC.

Only a few counts were recorded for this clonotype. Just one base apart from a much larger clone, this may be a read error. This chain links TRBV7-7 with TRBJ2-5, with 8 bases that match TRBD2. Germline V gene sequence: CDR1 SSHAT, CDR2 FNYEAQ (reference sequence). V lost 4 bases, J lost 1 base, and 2 bases stayed unmatched. This CDR3 is 14 amino acids long. CDR3 coding DNA: TGTGCCAGCAGCTCGACTAGCGTCCAAGAGACCCAGTACTTC. This codes for CASSSTSVQETQYF. The variable domain in full, with the rest retrieved from reference TRBV7-7 and TRBJ2-5, is GAGVSQSPRYKVTKRGQDVTLRCDPISSHATLYWYQQALGQGPEFLTYFNYEAQPDKSGLPSDRFSAERPEGSISTLTIQRTEQRDSAMYRCASSSTSVQETQYFGPGTRLLVL.

This clonotype has more than one count but fewer than ten. The rearrangement links TRBV7-2 to TRBJ2-1, with D maybe TRBD2 (5 bases). CDR3 length: 15 residues. Germline values: CDR1 SGHTA, CDR2 FQGNSA. V lost 2 bases, J lost 4 bases, and 12 bases lay in between. CDR3 protein: CASSLLSGPYNEQFF. CDR3 bases: TGTGCCAGCAGCTTATTGAGCGGACCGTACAATGAGCAGTTCTTC. Full variable domain (rest looked up from reference TRBV7-2 and TRBJ2-1): GAGVSQSPSNKVTEKGKDVELRCDPISGHTALYWYRQSLGQGLEFLIYFQGNSAPDKSGLPSDRFSAERTGGSVSTLTIQRTQQEDSAVYLCASSLLSGPYNEQFFGPGTRLTVL.

The V and J genes are TRBV7-9 and TRBJ1-1; D unclear. This CDR3 region has 14 residues. Per the germline V gene, CDR1 is SEHNR and CDR2 is FQNEAQ (reference sequence). V was pared by 3 bases and J by 0 bases, with 8 bases between. DNA for the CDR3: TGTGCCAGCAGCTTGCTAACAGTGAACACTGAAGCTTTCTTT. It translates to CASSLLTVNTEAFF.

The chain links TRBV12-3 or TRBV12-4 to TRBJ2-7; possibly TRBD1 for D (6 bases). The V end lost 6 bases, the J end lost 4 bases, and 16 bases lay between the germline ends. The CDR3 is made up of 14 amino acids. CDR3 sequence (DNA): TGTGCCAGCAGAGGCAAAGGGGGTGGGTACGAGCAGTACTTC. Translating gives CASRGKGGGYEQYF.

This chain connects TRBV9 to TRBJ2-3; D unclear. Germline-derived CDR1 and CDR2 are SGDLS and YYNGEE. This CDR3 comprises 15 residues. The ends were cut back, 0 bases at V and 6 bases at J, with 14 bases in the middle. CDR3 sequence reads: CASSVAPRAEDTQYF. The CDR3 bases are TGTGCCAGCAGCGTAGCTCCTAGGGCGGAGGATACGCAGTATTTT.

This clonotype occurred a few times. The chain employs TRBV29-1 and TRBJ1-1; possible D gene TRBD1, 6 bases. Per the germline V gene, CDR1 is SQVTM and CDR2 is ANQGSEA. CDR3 length: 15 residues. With 6 bases removed from V and 2 bases from J, the gap between germline ends came to 19 bases. In nucleotides, the CDR3 is TGCAGCGTGGGCCGACAGGCAGATCATAACACTGAAGCTTTCTTT. It codes for CSVGRQADHNTEAFF.

This clonotype was seen a few times. This chain uses TRBV11-2 with TRBJ2-7, with 8 bases fitting TRBD1. The germline gives CDR1 SGHAT, CDR2 FQNNGV. V was pared by 5 bases and J by 3 bases, with 18 bases of the junction left unmatched. The CDR3 loop spans 18 amino acids. CDR3 residues: CASSGYGRRDRSYYEQYF. The CDR3 DNA sequence: TGTGCCAGCAGCGGTTATGGGCGCCGGGACAGGTCATACTACGAGCAGTACTTC. The complete variable domain, with remaining parts taken from reference TRBV11-2 and TRBJ2-7, reads EAGVAQSPRYKIIEKRQSVAFWCNPISGHATLYWYQQILGQGPKLLIQFQNNGVVDDSQLPKDRFSAERLKGVDSTLKIQPAKLEDSAVYLCASSGYGRRDRSYYEQYFGPGTRLTVT.

Regarding this clonotype: Germline is not matched at one junction end, which may reflect a read error. The chain is built from TRBV20-1 and TRBJ2-7; possible D gene TRBD1, 6 bases. Germline CDR1 DFQATT, CDR2 SNEGSKA (reference sequence). This CDR3 is 12 amino acids long. The CDR3 nucleotides read TGCAGTGCCCCAGGGGCCTCCTACGAGCATTACTTC. This sequence encodes CSAPGASYEHYF.

This clonotype was seen at least ten times. The CDR3 is CASSSGSGIEAFF. The CDR3 nucleotides are TGTGCCAGCAGTTCGGGGAGTGGGATAGAAGCTTTCTTT. This chain connects TRBV27 to TRBJ1-1; D not certain. Trimming shortened V by 4 bases and J by 8 bases, and 14 bases separated the two germline ends. The CDR3 contains 13 residues. CDR1 and CDR2 (germline): MNHEY, SMNVEV (reference sequence).

This clonotype was counted a few times. The chain recombines TRBV6-5 with TRBJ2-3, with TRBD2 matching 13 bases. Losses at the gene ends were 2 bases for V and 3 bases for J; bases not matched to a gene: 2. The germline V gene encodes CDR1 MNHEY and CDR2 SVGAGI. CDR3 size: 16 residues. The CDR3 DNA is TGTGCCAGCAGTTACGGGACTAGCGGGGCTACAGATACGCAGTATTTT. Translated, it gives CASSYGTSGATDTQYF.

The DNA of the CDR3 is TGTGCCAGCAGCCGGGGGAGGTTCGAGCAGTACTTC. It encodes CASSRGRFEQYF. This chain joins TRBV7-8 and TRBJ2-7, with a possible D match to TRBD2 (6 bases). V shed 5 bases and J shed 6 bases, with 11 bases lying between them. The CDR3 contains 12 residues. The V gene's germline CDR1 is SGHVS and CDR2 FQNEAQ.

This clonotype has only a few counts. V is TRBV30 and J is TRBJ2-7; 7 bases are a match to TRBD1. The CDR3 loop spans 13 amino acids. Germline lookup yields CDR1 GTSNPN and CDR2 SVGIG (reference sequence). V was clipped by 2 bases and J by 5 bases; unmatched bases: 6. The CDR3: CAWSLGGIHEQYF. The CDR3, as DNA: TGTGCCTGGAGTCTAGGGGGCATTCACGAGCAGTACTTC.

DNA for the CDR3: TGTGCCAGCCGGGGGGGGACAGGGGGCTTCTACGAGCAGTACTTC. It specifies CASRGGTGGFYEQYF. This chain joins TRBV6-1 and TRBJ2-7; TRBD1 aligns across 12 bases. The V gene's germline CDR1 is MNHNS and CDR2 SASEGT. The V segment lost 8 bases and the J segment 3 bases; nucleotides outside the gene matches: 8. The CDR3 has 15 residues.

This clonotype has more than one count but fewer than ten. The J gene is TRBJ2-7, the V gene TRBV5-1, with D maybe TRBD2 (6 bases). V was clipped by 3 bases and J by 2 bases, with 15 bases between them. CDR1 is SGHRS and CDR2 is YFSETQ in the germline V gene. The CDR3 consists of 15 residues. The CDR3 bases are TGCGCCAGCAGCTGGGACTCCCCACCACCCTACGAGCAGTACTTC. Its protein product is CASSWDSPPPYEQYF.

A single count supports this clonotype. CDR3 loop: CASSPDSHRGEKLFF. The CDR3 DNA reads TGTGCCAGCAGCCCCGATTCGCACAGGGGCGAAAAACTGTTTTTT. The gene calls are TRBV4-2 and TRBJ1-4, with TRBD1 matching 7 bases. With V trimmed by 4 bases and J by 8 bases, 10 bases remained unmatched. The germline V gene encodes CDR1 LGHNA and CDR2 YNFKEQ. The CDR3 is 15 amino acids.

This clonotype was counted a few times. The chain is built from TRBV5-1 and TRBJ2-6; D remains unclear. Trimming removed 0 bases at V and 6 bases at J, with 4 bases between. CDR3 size: 13 residues. The germline CDR1 and CDR2 sequences are SGHRS and YFSETQ. The CDR3 bases are TGCGCCAGCAGCTTGGGTGTGGCCAACGTCCTGACTTTC. Amino acids: CASSLGVANVLTF.

The chain combines TRBV7-9 with TRBJ1-1; a weak D match, TRBD1 (6 bases). The length of the CDR3 is 15 residues. V was cut by 5 bases and J by 4 bases, with 17 bases left in between. The germline V gene has CDR1 SEHNR and CDR2 FQNEAQ (reference sequence). The CDR3 is CASSPRGAWSTEAFF. The CDR3 DNA reads TGTGCCAGCAGCCCCAGGGGCGCGTGGAGCACTGAAGCTTTCTTT.